This TCR beta chain appears in the sequencing data of a study of T-cell reconstitution after alpha-beta-depleted transplantation in children. Study results and caveats: Surviving recipient T cells and thymic progenitors produced the high day-60 TCRbeta diversity seen in some patients. One year post-transplant, T-cell counts and diversity were largely derived from T cells produced anew.

Worth noting for this clonotype: Its antigen is undetermined.

V lost 7 bases and J lost 0, with 18 bases in between. This CDR3 spans 16 amino acids. The authors prepared the TCRbeta library with unique molecular identifiers. MiXCR, applied by TCRdb to the PCR reads, yields one record per CDR3 protein. The sample lists 600,000 or so distinct CDR3 sequences, around 23% occurring once. The starting material was PBMCs, mostly from graft donor cells, obtained 360 days after TCRalphabeta/CD19-depleted stem cell transplant. This sequence originates from a boy under two years old who had a stem cell transplant for acute myeloid leukemia, so the T cells may come from the graft donor. The chain carries TRBV12-3 or TRBV12-4 and TRBJ1-1; perhaps TRBD1 as D (6 bases). The CDR3 bases are TGTGCCAGCACCCGGGGGGGCGGCATTATGAACACTGAAGCTTTCTTT. Protein product: CASTRGGGIMNTEAFF.